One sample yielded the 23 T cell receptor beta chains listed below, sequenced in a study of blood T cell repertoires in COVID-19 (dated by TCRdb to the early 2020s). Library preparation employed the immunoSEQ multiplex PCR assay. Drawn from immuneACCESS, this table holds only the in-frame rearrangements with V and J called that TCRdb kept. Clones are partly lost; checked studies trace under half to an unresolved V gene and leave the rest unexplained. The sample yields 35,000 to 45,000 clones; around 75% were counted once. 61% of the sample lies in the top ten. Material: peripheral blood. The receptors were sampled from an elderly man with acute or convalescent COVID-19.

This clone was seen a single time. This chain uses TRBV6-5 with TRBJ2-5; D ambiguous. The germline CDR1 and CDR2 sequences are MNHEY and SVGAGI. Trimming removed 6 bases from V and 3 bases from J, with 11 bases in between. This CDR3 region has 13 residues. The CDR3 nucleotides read TGTGCCAGCAGCCCCGACTGGGAAGAGACCCAGTACTTC. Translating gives CASSPDWEETQYF.

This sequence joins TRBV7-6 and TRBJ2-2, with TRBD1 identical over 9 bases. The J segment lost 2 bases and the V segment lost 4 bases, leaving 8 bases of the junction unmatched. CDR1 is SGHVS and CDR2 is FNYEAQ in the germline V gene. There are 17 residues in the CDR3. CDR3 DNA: TGTGCCAGCAGCTCTCTTACAGGGGGCGGAAACACCGGGGAGCTGTTTTTT. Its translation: CASSSLTGGGNTGELFF.

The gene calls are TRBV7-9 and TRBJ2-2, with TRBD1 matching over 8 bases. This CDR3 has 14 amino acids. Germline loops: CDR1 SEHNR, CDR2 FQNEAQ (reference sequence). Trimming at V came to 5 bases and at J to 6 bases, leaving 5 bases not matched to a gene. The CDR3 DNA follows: TGTGCCAGCAGCCCGACAGGGGACCCCGGGGAGCTGTTTTTT. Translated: CASSPTGDPGELFF. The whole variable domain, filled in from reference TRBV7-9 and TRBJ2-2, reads DTGVSQNPRHKITKRGQNVTFRCDPISEHNRLYWYRQTLGQGPEFLTYFQNEAQLEKSRLLSDRFSAERPKGSFSTLEIQRTEQGDSAMYLCASSPTGDPGELFFGEGSRLTVL.

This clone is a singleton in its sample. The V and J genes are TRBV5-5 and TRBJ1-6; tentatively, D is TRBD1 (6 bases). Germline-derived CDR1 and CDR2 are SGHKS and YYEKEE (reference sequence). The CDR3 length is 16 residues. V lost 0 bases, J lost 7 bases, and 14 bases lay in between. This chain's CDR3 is CASSLGGQVGNSPLHF. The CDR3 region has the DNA TGTGCCAGCAGCTTGGGGGGGCAGGTCGGGAATTCACCCCTCCACTTT.

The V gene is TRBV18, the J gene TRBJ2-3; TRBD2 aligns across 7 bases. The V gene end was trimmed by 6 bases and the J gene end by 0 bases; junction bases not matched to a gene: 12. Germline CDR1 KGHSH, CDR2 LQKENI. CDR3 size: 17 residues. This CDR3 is CASSLSGPQLSTDTQYF. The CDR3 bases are TGTGCCAGCTCTCTTAGCGGGCCCCAACTTAGCACAGATACGCAGTATTTT.

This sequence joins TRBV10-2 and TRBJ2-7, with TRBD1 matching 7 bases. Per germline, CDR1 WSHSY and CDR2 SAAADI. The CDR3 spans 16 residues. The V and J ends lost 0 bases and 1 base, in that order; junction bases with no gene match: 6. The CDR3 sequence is CASSESIWTGSYEQYF. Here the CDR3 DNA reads TGCGCCAGCAGTGAGTCGATATGGACAGGATCCTACGAGCAGTACTTC.

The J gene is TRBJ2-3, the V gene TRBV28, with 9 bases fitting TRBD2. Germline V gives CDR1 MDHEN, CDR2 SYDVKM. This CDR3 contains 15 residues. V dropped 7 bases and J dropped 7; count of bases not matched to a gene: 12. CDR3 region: CASNEESGRPNTQYF. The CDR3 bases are TGTGCCAGCAACGAAGAAAGCGGGAGGCCCAATACGCAGTATTTT.

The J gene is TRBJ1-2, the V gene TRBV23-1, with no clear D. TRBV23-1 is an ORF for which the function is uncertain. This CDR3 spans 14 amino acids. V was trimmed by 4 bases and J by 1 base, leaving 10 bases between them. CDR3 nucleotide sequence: TGCGCCAGCAGTCCCCCTAACCTTAACTATGGCTACACCTTC. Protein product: CASSPPNLNYGYTF.

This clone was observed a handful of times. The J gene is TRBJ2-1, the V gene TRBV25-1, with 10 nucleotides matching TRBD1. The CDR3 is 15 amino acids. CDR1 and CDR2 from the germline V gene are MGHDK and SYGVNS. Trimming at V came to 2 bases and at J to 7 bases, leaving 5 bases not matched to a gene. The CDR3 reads CASSERGTGANEQFF. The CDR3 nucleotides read TGTGCCAGCAGTGAAAGGGGGACAGGGGCGAATGAGCAGTTCTTC. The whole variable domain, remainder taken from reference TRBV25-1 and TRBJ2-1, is EADIYQTPRYLVIGTGKKITLECSQTMGHDKMYWYQQDPGMELHLIHYSYGVNSTEKGDLSSESTVSRIRTEHFPLTLESARPSHTSQYLCASSERGTGANEQFFGPGTRLTVL.

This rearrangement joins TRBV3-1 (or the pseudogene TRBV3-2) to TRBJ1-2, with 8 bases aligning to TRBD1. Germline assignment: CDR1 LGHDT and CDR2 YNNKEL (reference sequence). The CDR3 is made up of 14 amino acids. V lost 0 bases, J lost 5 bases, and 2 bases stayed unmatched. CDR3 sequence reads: CASSQDRGHYGYTF. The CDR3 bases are TGTGCCAGCAGCCAAGACAGGGGGCATTATGGCTACACCTTC.

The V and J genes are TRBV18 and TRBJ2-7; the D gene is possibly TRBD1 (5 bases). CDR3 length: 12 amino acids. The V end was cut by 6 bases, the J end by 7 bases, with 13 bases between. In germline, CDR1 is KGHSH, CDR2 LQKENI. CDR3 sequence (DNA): TGTGCCAGCTCGGATCAGGGATATGAGCAGTACTTC. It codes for CASSDQGYEQYF.

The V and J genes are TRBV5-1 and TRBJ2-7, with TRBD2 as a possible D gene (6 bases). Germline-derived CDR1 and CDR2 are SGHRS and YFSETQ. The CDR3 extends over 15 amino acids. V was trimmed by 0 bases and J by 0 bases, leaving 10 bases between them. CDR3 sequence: CASSLGGTSSYEQYF. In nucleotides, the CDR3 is TGCGCCAGCAGCTTGGGGGGGACTTCCTCCTACGAGCAGTACTTC.

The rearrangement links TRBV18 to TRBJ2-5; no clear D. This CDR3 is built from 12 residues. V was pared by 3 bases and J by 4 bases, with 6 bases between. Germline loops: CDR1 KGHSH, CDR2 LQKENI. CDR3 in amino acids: CASSPTVETQYF. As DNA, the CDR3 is TGTGCCAGCTCACCCACTGTAGAGACCCAGTACTTC.

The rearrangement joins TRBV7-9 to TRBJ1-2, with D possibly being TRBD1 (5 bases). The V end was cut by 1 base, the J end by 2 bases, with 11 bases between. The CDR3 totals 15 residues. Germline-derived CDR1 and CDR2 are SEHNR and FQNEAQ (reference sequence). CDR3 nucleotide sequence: TGTGCCAGCAGCTTAGGGAGGGACGCGAACTATGGCTACACCTTC. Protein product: CASSLGRDANYGYTF.

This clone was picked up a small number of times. The chain's CDR3 is CASSRRTGNSYGYTF. As DNA, the CDR3 is TGTGCCAGCAGCCGTCGAACAGGGAACAGCTATGGCTACACCTTC. The V gene is TRBV14, the J gene TRBJ1-2; weak D call: TRBD1 (6 bases). V lost 4 bases and J 4 bases, leaving 16 bases between the germline ends. CDR3 length equals 15 residues. Germline CDR1 SGHDN, CDR2 FVKESK.

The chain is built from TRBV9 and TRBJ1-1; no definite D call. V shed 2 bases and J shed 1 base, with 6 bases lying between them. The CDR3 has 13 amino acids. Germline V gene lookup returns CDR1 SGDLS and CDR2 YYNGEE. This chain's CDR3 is CASSVAPNTEAFF. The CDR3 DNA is TGTGCCAGCAGCGTGGCCCCGAACACTGAAGCTTTCTTT.

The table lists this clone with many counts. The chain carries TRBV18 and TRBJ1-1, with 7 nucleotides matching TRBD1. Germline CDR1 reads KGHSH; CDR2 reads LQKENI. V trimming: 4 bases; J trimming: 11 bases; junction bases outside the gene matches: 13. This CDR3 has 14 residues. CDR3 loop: CASSLPGLRGNAFF. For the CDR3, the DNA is TGTGCCAGCTCACTTCCGGGACTCAGGGGGAATGCTTTCTTT.

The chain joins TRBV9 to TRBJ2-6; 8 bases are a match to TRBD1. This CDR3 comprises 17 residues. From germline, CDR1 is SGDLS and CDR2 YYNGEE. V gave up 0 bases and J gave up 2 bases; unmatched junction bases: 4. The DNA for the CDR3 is TGTGCCAGCAGCGTAGCTGACAGGGGAGCTGGGGCCAACGTCCTGACTTTC. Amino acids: CASSVADRGAGANVLTF.

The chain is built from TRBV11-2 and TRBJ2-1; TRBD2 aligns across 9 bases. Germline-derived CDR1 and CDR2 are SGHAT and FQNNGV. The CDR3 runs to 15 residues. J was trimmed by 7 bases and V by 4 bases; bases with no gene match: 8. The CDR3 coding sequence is TGTGCCAGCAGCTCCGGGCTAGCGGGATATAATGAGCAGTTCTTC. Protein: CASSSGLAGYNEQFF.

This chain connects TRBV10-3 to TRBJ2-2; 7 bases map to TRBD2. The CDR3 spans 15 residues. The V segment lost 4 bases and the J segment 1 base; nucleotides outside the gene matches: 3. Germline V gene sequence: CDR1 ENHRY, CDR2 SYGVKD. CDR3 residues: CAISALAMNTGELFF. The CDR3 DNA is TGTGCCATCAGTGCACTAGCGATGAACACCGGGGAGCTGTTTTTT.

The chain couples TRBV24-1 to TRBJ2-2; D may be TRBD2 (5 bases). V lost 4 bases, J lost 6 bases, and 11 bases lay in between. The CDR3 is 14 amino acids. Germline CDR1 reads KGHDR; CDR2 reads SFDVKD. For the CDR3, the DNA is TGTGCCACCAGTGAGAACGGACTGTCCGGGGAGCTGTTTTTT. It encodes CATSENGLSGELFF.

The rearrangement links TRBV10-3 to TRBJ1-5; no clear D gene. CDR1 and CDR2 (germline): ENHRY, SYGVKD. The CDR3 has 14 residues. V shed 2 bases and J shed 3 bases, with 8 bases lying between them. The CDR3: CAISEGRDNQPQHF. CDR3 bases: TGTGCCATCAGTGAGGGACGGGACAATCAGCCCCAGCATTTT.

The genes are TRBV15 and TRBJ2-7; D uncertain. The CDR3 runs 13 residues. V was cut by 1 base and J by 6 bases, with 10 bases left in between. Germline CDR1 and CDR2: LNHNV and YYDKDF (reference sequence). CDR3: CATSRGLSSEQYF. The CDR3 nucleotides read TGTGCCACCAGCAGAGGCTTGAGCTCCGAGCAGTACTTC. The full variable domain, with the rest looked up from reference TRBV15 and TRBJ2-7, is DAMVIQNPRYQVTQFGKPVTLSCSQTLNHNVMYWYQQKSSQAPKLLFHYYDKDFNNEADTPDNFQSRRPNTSFCFLDIRSPGLGDTAMYLCATSRGLSSEQYFGPGTRLTVT.